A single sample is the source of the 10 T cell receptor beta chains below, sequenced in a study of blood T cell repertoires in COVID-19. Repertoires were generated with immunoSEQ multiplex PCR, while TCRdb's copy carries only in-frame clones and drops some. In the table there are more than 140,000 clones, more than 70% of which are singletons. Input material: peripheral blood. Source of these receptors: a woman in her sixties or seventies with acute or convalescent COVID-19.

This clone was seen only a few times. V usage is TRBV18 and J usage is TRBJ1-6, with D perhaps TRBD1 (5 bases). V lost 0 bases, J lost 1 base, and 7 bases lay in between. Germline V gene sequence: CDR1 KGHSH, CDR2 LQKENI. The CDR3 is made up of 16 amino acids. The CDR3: CASSPPGGSYNSPLHF. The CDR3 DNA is TGTGCCAGCTCACCACCGGGGGGTTCCTATAATTCACCCCTCCACTTT.

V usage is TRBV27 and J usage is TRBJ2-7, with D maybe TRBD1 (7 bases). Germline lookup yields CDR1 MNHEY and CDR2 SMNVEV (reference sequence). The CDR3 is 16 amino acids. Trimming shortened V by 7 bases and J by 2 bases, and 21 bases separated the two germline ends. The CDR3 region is CASTERRGTVAYEQYF. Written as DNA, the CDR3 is TGTGCCAGCACCGAACGACGGGGGACAGTTGCCTACGAGCAGTACTTC.

The CDR3 region is CSARIPGEAFF. The CDR3 bases are TGCAGTGCTAGAATTCCGGGTGAAGCTTTCTTT. The V and J genes are TRBV20-1 and TRBJ1-1; D ambiguous. This CDR3 region has 11 residues. V lost 2 bases to trimming and J lost 7 bases, with 8 bases between them. CDR1 and CDR2 (germline): DFQATT, SNEGSKA (reference sequence).

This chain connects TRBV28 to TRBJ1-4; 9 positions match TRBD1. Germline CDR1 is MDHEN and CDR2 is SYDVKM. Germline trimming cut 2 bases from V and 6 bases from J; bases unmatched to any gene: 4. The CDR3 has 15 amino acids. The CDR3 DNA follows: TGTGCCAGCAGTTTAGGGGGACAGGGTTATGAAAAACTGTTTTTT. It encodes CASSLGGQGYEKLFF.

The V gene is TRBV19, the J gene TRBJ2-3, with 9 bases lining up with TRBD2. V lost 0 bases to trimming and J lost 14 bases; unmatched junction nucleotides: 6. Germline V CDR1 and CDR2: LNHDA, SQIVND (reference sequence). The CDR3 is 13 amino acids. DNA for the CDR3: TGTGCCAGTAGTATAGATCCCGCGGGGGGGAGGTATTTT. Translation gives CASSIDPAGGRYF.

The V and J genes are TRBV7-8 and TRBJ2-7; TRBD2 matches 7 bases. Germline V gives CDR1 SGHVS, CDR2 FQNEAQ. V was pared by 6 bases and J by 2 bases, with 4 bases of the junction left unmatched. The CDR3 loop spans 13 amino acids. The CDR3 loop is CASSWGGAYEQYF. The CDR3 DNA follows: TGTGCCAGCAGTTGGGGGGGGGCCTACGAGCAGTACTTC.

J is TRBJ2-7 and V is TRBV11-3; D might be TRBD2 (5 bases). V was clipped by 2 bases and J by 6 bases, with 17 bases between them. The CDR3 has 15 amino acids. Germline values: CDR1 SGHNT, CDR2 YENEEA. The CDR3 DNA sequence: TGTGCCAGCAGCTTATCCCGAGATCGCCGGGGCGAGCAGTACTTC. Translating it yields CASSLSRDRRGEQYF.

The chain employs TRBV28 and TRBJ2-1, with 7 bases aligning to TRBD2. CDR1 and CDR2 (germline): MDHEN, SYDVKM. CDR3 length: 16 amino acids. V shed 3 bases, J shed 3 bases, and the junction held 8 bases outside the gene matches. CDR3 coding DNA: TGTGCCAGCAGTTTTCCCGGGACTACTCTCTACAATGAGCAGTTCTTC. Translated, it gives CASSFPGTTLYNEQFF.

In DNA, the CDR3 is TGTGCCAGCAGAGCGACAGGGAGCTCCTATAATTCACCCCTCCACTTT. Translation gives CASRATGSSYNSPLHF. The chain links TRBV2 to TRBJ1-6; 7 positions match TRBD1. Germline lookup yields CDR1 SNHLY and CDR2 FYNNEI. The CDR3 contains 16 residues. The junction had 5 bases not matched to a gene; V was cut back by 6 bases and J by 0 bases.

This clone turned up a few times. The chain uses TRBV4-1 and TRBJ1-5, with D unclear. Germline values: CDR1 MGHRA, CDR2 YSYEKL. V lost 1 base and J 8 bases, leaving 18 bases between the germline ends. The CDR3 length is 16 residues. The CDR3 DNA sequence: TGCGCCAGCAGCCAAGGACCTCCCCTTGCGGGTGAGCCCCAGCATTTT. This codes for CASSQGPPLAGEPQHF.